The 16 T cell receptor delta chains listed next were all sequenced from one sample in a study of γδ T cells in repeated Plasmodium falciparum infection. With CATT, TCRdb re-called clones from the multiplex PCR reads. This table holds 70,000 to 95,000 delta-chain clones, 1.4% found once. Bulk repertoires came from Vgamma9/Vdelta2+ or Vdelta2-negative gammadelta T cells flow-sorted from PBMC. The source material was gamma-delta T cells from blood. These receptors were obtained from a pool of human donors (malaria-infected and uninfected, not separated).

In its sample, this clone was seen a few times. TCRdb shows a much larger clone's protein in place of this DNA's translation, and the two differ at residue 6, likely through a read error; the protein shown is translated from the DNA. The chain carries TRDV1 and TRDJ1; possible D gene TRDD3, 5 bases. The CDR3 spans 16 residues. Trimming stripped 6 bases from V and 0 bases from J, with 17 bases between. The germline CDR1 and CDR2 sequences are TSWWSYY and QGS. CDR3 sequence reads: CALGLYRGAYTDKLIF. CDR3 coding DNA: TGTGCTCTTGGTCTCTATCGGGGGGCGTACACCGATAAACTCATCTTT.

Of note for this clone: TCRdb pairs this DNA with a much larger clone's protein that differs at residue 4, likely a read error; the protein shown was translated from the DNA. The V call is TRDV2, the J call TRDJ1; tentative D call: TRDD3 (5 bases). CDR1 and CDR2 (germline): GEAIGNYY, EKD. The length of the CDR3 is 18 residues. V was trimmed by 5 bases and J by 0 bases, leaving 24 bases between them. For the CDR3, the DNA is TGTGCCTGTGGCACTCTATCTTCTATCAGGGGACACACCGATAAACTCATCTTT. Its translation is CACGTLSSIRGHTDKLIF.

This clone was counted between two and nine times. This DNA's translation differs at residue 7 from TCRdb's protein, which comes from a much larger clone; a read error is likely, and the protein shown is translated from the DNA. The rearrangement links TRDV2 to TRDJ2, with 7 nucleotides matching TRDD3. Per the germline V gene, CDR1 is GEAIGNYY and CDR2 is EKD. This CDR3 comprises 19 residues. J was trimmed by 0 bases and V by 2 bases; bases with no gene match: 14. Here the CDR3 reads CACDRGCLGVPPLTAQLFF. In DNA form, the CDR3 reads TGTGCCTGTGACAGGGGTTGCCTGGGGGTCCCTCCTTTGACAGCACAACTCTTCTTT.

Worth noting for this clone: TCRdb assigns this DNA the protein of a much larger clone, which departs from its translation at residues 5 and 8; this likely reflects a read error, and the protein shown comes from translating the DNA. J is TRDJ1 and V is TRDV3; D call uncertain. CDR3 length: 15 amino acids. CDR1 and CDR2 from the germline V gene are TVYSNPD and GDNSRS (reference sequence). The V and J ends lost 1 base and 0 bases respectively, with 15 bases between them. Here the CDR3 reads CAFTLSLAYTDKLIF. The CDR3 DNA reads TGTGCCTTTACCCTCTCTCTGGCCTACACCGATAAACTCATCTTT.

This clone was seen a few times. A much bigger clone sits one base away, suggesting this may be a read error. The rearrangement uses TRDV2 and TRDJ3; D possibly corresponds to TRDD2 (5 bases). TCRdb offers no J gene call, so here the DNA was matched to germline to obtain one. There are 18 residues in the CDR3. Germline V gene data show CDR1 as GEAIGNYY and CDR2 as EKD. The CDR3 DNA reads TGTGCCTGCGACACGGCAGGTCCTAGCTCCTGGGACACCCGACAGATGTTTTTC. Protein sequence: CACDTAGPSSWDTRQMFF.

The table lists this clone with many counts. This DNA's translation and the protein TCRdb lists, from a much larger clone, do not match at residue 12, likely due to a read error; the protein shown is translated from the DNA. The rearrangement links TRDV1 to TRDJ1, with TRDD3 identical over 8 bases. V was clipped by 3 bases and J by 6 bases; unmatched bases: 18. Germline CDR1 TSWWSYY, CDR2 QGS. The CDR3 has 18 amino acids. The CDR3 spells CALGDRDGRGITGYKLIF. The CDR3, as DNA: TGTGCTCTTGGGGACAGGGACGGAAGGGGGATAACCGGGTATAAACTCATCTTT.

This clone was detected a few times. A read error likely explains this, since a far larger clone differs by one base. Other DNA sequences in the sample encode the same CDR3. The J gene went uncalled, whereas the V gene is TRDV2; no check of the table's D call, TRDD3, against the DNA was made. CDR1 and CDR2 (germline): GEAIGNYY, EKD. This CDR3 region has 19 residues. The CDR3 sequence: CACDTGLRWGILHTDKLIF. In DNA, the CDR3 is TGTGCCTGTGACACCGGCCTTCGCTGGGGGATCCTTCACACCGATAAACTTATCTTT.

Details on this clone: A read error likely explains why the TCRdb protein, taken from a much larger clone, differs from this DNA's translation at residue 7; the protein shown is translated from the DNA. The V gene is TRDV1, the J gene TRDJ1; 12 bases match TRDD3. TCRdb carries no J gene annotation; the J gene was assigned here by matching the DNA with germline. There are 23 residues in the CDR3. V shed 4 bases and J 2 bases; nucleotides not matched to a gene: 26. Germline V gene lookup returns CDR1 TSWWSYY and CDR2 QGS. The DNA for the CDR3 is TGTGCTCTTGGGGCTCGGCTTCTTCCTAATAGTCTGGGGGATACGGGTTATACCGATAAACTCATCTTT. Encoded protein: CALGARLLPNSLGDTGYTDKLIF.

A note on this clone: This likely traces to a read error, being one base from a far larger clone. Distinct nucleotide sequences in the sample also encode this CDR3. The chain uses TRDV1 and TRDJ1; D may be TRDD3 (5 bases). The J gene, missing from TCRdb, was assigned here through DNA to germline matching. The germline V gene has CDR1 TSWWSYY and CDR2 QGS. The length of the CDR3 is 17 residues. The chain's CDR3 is CALGELMTLAYADKLIF. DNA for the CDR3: TGTGCCCTTGGGGAACTCATGACCCTGGCGTACGCCGATAAACTCATCTTT.

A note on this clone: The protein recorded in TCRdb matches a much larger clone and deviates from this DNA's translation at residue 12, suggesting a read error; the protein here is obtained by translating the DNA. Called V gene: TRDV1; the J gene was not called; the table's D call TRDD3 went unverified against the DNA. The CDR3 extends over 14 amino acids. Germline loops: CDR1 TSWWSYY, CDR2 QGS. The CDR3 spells CALRWGIRTDKPIF. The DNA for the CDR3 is TGTGCTCTTCGGTGGGGGATACGAACCGATAAACCCATCTTT.

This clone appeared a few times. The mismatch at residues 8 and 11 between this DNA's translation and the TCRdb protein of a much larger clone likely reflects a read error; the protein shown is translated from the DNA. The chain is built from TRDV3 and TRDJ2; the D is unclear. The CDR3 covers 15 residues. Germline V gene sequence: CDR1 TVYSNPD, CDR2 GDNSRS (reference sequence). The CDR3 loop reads CAFTFPTPLTEQLFF. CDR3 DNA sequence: TGTGCCTTTACATTTCCCACCCCGTTGACAGAACAACTCTTCTTT. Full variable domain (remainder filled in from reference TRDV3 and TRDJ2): CDKVTQSSPDQTVASGSEVVLLCTYDTVYSNPDLFWYRIRPDYSFQFVFYGDNSRSEGADFTQGRFSVKHILTQKAFHLVISPVRTEDSATYYCAFTFPTPLTEQLFFGKGTQLIVEP.

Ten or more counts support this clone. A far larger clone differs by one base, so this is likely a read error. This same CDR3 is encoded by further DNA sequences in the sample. In nucleotides, the CDR3 is TGTGCCTGTGACACCATACGGGTTATGGGGGATGCAATCTACACCGATAAACTCATCTTT. Protein product: CACDTIRVMGDAIYTDKLIF. The chain has TRDV2 and TRDJ1; 8 bases are a match to TRDD3. V shed 0 bases, J shed 0 bases, and the junction held 17 bases outside the gene matches. From germline, CDR1 is GEAIGNYY and CDR2 EKD. This CDR3 region has 20 residues.

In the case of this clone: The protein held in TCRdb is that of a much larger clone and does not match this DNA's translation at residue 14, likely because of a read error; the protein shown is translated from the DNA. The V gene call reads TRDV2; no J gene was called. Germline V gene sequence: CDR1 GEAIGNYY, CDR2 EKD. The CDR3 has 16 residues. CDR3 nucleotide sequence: TGTGCCTGTGACACCGTTTCGTGGAACCCTCCTCCTAAACCCATCTTT. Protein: CACDTVSWNPPPKPIF.

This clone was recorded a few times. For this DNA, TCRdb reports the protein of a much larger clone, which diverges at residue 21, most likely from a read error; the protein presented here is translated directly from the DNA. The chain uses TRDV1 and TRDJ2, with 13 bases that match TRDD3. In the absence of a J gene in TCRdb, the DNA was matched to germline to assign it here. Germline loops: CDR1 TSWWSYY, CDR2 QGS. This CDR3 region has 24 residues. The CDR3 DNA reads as TGTGCTCTTGGGGAATCGATAACCTTCCCACCTTTTACTGGGGGATACGCGGGAGCAGCACGACTCTTCTTT. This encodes CALGESITFPPFTGGYAGAARLFF.

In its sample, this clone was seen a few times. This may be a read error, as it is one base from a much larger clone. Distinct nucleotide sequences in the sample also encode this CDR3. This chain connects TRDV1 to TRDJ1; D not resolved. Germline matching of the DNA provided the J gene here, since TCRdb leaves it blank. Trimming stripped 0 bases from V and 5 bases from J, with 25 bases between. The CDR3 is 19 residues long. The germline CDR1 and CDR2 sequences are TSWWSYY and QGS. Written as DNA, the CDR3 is TGTGCTCTTGGGGAACTAGTTGGTATTGGGCGGAAACAAGCTGATAAACTCATCTTT. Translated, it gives CALGELVGIGRKQADKLIF.

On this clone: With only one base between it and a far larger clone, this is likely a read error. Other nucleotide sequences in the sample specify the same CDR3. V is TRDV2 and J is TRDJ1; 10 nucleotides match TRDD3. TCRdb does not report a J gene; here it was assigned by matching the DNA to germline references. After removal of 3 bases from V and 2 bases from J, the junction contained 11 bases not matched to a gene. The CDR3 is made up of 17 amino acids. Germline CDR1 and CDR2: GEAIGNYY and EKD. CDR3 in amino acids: CACDALTGGSATDKLIF. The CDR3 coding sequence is TGTGCCTGTGACGCACTTACTGGGGGATCCGCGACCGATAAACTCATCTTT.